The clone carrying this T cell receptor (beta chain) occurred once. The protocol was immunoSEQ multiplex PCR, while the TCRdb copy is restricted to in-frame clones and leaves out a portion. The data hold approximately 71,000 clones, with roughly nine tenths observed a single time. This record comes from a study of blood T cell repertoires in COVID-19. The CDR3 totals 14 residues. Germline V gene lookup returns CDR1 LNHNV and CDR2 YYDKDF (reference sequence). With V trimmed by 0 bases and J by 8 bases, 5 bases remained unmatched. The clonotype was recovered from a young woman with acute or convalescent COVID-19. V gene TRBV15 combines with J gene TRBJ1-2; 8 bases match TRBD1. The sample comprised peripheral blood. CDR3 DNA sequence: TGTGCCACCAGCAGAGACAGGGGGCTGGGCGGCTACACCTTC. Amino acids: CATSRDRGLGGYTF.